The rows below give T cell receptor beta chains drawn from one sample of a study of blood T cell repertoires in COVID-19. The assay was immunoSEQ multiplex PCR, and TCRdb's table has in-frame clones only and misses some. Seen here are around 190,000 clones, roughly 84% observed once, and the top ten hold about 3.3%. Sequenced sample: PBMCs or T cells enriched from blood (not recorded which). Receptors originate from a woman aged 25-40 years who had been exposed to COVID-19. The CDR3 runs from the conserved cysteine through the conserved F or W. The D gene is left open where the match is weak. Rows may omit the clone size; those that give it use once, few, many or a size class.

J gene: TRBJ1-3
D gene: -
clone size: -
V gene: TRBV29-1
CDR3 DNA: TGCAGCGTTGAGGAGGGTGGAGTGTCTGGAAACACCATATATTTT
CDR3 protein: CSVEEGGVSGNTIYF

J gene: TRBJ1-5
D gene: -
clone size: -
V gene: TRBV3-1/TRBV3-2
CDR3 DNA: TGTGCCAGCAGCCAAGTAGAAGTGCACTCCGGGGGCAATCAGCCCCAGCATTTT
CDR3 protein: CASSQVEVHSGGNQPQHF

J gene: TRBJ1-1
D gene: -
clone size: -
V gene: TRBV3-1/TRBV3-2
CDR3 DNA: TGTGCCAGCAGCCGCCCGGGGGGGAACACTGAAGCTTTCTTT
CDR3 protein: CASSRPGGNTEAFF

J gene: TRBJ2-3
D gene: -
clone size: -
V gene: TRBV10-3
CDR3 DNA: TGTGCCGGAGCCCAACAGGGAAATCAAACAGATACGCAGTATTTT
CDR3 protein: CAGAQQGNQTDTQYF

J gene: TRBJ1-2
D gene: -
clone size: few
V gene: TRBV30
CDR3 DNA: TGTGCCTGGAGTGTGGGGAGGGACTATGGCTACACCTTC
CDR3 protein: CAWSVGRDYGYTF

J gene: TRBJ2-5
D gene: TRBD2
clone size: -
V gene: TRBV5-6
CDR3 DNA: TGTGCCAGCAGCTTCGGGCGACTAGCGGCGGGGACCCAGTACTTC
CDR3 protein: CASSFGRLAAGTQYF

J gene: TRBJ2-7
D gene: -
clone size: -
V gene: TRBV5-5
CDR3 DNA: TGTGCCAGCGGCCTCGGGTTCAACGAGCAGTACTTC
CDR3 protein: CASGLGFNEQYF

J gene: TRBJ2-6
D gene: -
clone size: -
V gene: TRBV9
CDR3 DNA: TGTGCCAGCAGCCCCCGACAGTTTCTCTCTGGGGCCAACGTCCTGACTTTC
CDR3 protein: CASSPRQFLSGANVLTF

J gene: TRBJ2-1
D gene: -
clone size: -
V gene: TRBV5-6
CDR3 DNA: TGTGCCAGCAGCTTGGTGGGGCCTAGAGGTGAGCAGTTCTTC
CDR3 protein: CASSLVGPRGEQFF

J gene: TRBJ1-2
D gene: TRBD1
clone size: few
V gene: TRBV5-1
CDR3 DNA: TGCGCCAGCAGCTTGGGGGACAGGGACCCAAACTTCTATGGCTACACCTTC
CDR3 protein: CASSLGDRDPNFYGYTF

J gene: TRBJ2-1
D gene: -
clone size: -
V gene: TRBV4-2
CDR3 DNA: TGTGCCAGCAGCCAGCCCCCCGGGTCCTCCTACAATGAGCAGTTCTTC
CDR3 protein: CASSQPPGSSYNEQFF

J gene: TRBJ1-2
D gene: TRBD1
clone size: -
V gene: TRBV2
CDR3 DNA: TGTGCCAGCAGTGTGGGACAGACCTATGGCTACACCTTC
CDR3 protein: CASSVGQTYGYTF

J gene: TRBJ2-3
D gene: -
clone size: -
V gene: TRBV24-1
CDR3 DNA: TGTGCCACCAGTGATCCCGGACATAGCACAGATACGCAGTATTTT
CDR3 protein: CATSDPGHSTDTQYF

J gene: TRBJ2-1
D gene: -
clone size: -
V gene: TRBV6-2/TRBV6-3
CDR3 DNA: TGTGCCAGCAGTTACGTGGCGGGAAGCTCCTACAATGAGCAGTTCTTC
CDR3 protein: CASSYVAGSSYNEQFF

J gene: TRBJ2-7
D gene: TRBD1
clone size: few
V gene: TRBV18
CDR3 DNA: TGTGCCAGCTTGGTAGGACAGGGCTACGAGCAGTACTTC
CDR3 protein: CASLVGQGYEQYF

J gene: TRBJ2-1
D gene: -
clone size: -
V gene: TRBV1
CDR3 DNA: TGCACCAGCAGCCAAGATGAGACTAGCGGGGACGATGAGCAGTTCTTC
CDR3 protein: CTSSQDETSGDDEQFF

J gene: TRBJ2-7
D gene: TRBD2
clone size: -
V gene: TRBV7-9
CDR3 DNA: TGTGCCAGCAGCTCGAGCGGGGGAGGTGACGAGCAGTACTTC
CDR3 protein: CASSSSGGGDEQYF

J gene: TRBJ2-3
D gene: TRBD1
clone size: once
V gene: TRBV14
CDR3 DNA: TGTGCCAGCAGCGTGGGACAGGGGGATACGCAGTATTTT
CDR3 protein: CASSVGQGDTQYF

J gene: TRBJ1-5
D gene: -
clone size: few
V gene: TRBV5-1
CDR3 DNA: TGCGCCAGCAGCCCAGAAGGGGGTCCAGCAAATCAGCCCCAGCATTTT
CDR3 protein: CASSPEGGPANQPQHF

J gene: TRBJ2-5
D gene: TRBD1
clone size: -
V gene: TRBV5-4
CDR3 DNA: TGTGCCAGCAGCTTGACAGGGGGCGAGACCCAGTACTTC
CDR3 protein: CASSLTGGETQYF

J gene: TRBJ1-1
D gene: -
clone size: -
V gene: TRBV7-9
CDR3 DNA: TGTGCCAGCAGCAGCTACTCAGGTTTTGGTACTGAAGCTTTCTTT
CDR3 protein: CASSSYSGFGTEAFF

J gene: TRBJ2-3
D gene: -
clone size: -
V gene: TRBV10-3
CDR3 DNA: TGTGCCATCGGCGGACAGACAGATACGCAGTATTTT
CDR3 protein: CAIGGQTDTQYF

J gene: TRBJ2-7
D gene: TRBD1
clone size: few
V gene: TRBV29-1
CDR3 DNA: TGCAGCGCCCCGATGGGACAGGGGTCGACTTACGAGCAGTACTTC
CDR3 protein: CSAPMGQGSTYEQYF

J gene: TRBJ1-6
D gene: -
clone size: -
V gene: TRBV9
CDR3 DNA: TGTGCCAGCAGCGTTGGACGGGGAAGCTCCTATAATTCACCCCTCCACTTT
CDR3 protein: CASSVGRGSSYNSPLHF

J gene: TRBJ1-4
D gene: -
clone size: -
V gene: TRBV7-2
CDR3 DNA: TGTGCCAGCAGCTTAGAACAGAGTAATGAAAAACTGTTTTTT
CDR3 protein: CASSLEQSNEKLFF

J gene: TRBJ2-6
D gene: -
clone size: -
V gene: TRBV27
CDR3 DNA: TGTGCCAGCAGTCTCAGGGCTTATGATGGCAACGTCCTGACTTTC
CDR3 protein: CASSLRAYDGNVLTF

J gene: TRBJ2-3
D gene: -
clone size: once
V gene: TRBV5-4
CDR3 DNA: TGTGCCAGCAGCATGGACAGTCCGAGCACAGATACGCAGTATTTT
CDR3 protein: CASSMDSPSTDTQYF

J gene: TRBJ2-2
D gene: TRBD1
clone size: once
V gene: TRBV30
CDR3 DNA: TGTGCCTGGGAGCAGGGGGCGGTCGGGGAGCTGTTTTTT
CDR3 protein: CAWEQGAVGELFF

J gene: TRBJ2-2
D gene: -
clone size: -
V gene: TRBV12-3/TRBV12-4
CDR3 DNA: TGTGCCAGCAGTTTATCCGTGACCGGGGAGCTGTTTTTT
CDR3 protein: CASSLSVTGELFF

J gene: TRBJ1-3
D gene: -
clone size: -
V gene: TRBV4-1
CDR3 DNA: TGCGCCAGCAGCCAAGGGACCCCACAGGGAAGGTCTGGAAACACCATATATTTT
CDR3 protein: CASSQGTPQGRSGNTIYF

J gene: TRBJ2-7
D gene: -
clone size: -
V gene: TRBV2
CDR3 DNA: TGTGCCACCGGACTATTGAGCTACGAGCAGTACTTC
CDR3 protein: CATGLLSYEQYF

J gene: TRBJ2-1
D gene: TRBD2
clone size: -
V gene: TRBV7-8
CDR3 DNA: TGTGCCAGCAGCTGGGCGGCGGGGGAGCATGAGCAGTTCTTC
CDR3 protein: CASSWAAGEHEQFF

J gene: TRBJ1-5
D gene: TRBD1
clone size: -
V gene: TRBV6-6
CDR3 DNA: TGTGCCAGCAGTTATGTAGGGGGCGCCCAGCCCCAGCATTTT
CDR3 protein: CASSYVGGAQPQHF

J gene: TRBJ2-7
D gene: -
clone size: -
V gene: TRBV11-2
CDR3 DNA: TGTGCCAGCAGCTTGGCCCCGGGACAATCCTTCTACGAGCAGTACTTC
CDR3 protein: CASSLAPGQSFYEQYF

J gene: TRBJ2-1
D gene: TRBD2
clone size: -
V gene: TRBV11-3
CDR3 DNA: TGTGCCAGCAGCTTAGAGGGACTAGCTAACAATGAGCAGTTCTTC
CDR3 protein: CASSLEGLANNEQFF

J gene: TRBJ1-3
D gene: TRBD1
clone size: -
V gene: TRBV2
CDR3 DNA: TGTGCCATCCAGGGGGGTACTGGAAACACCATATATTTT
CDR3 protein: CAIQGGTGNTIYF

J gene: TRBJ2-6
D gene: -
clone size: once
V gene: TRBV2
CDR3 DNA: TGTGCCAGCAGTGAATTGGGGGGCTCTGGGGCCAACGTCCTGACTTTC
CDR3 protein: CASSELGGSGANVLTF

J gene: TRBJ2-5
D gene: TRBD1
clone size: -
V gene: TRBV2
CDR3 DNA: TGTGCCAGCAGTAGGACAGGCAGGGAGACCCAGTACTTC
CDR3 protein: CASSRTGRETQYF

J gene: TRBJ1-1
D gene: -
clone size: -
V gene: TRBV2
CDR3 DNA: TGTGCCAGCAGGAGGACAGCGAACACTGAAGCTTTCTTT
CDR3 protein: CASRRTANTEAFF

J gene: TRBJ1-1
D gene: -
clone size: -
V gene: TRBV5-6
CDR3 DNA: TGTGCCAGCAGCTTGGGTGTTTATCGCGGCACTGAAGCTTTCTTT
CDR3 protein: CASSLGVYRGTEAFF

J gene: TRBJ1-5
D gene: TRBD1
clone size: -
V gene: TRBV4-3
CDR3 DNA: TGCGCCAGCAGCCAAGATAGCTCACAGGGGAGAAATCAGCCCCAGCATTTT
CDR3 protein: CASSQDSSQGRNQPQHF

J gene: TRBJ2-1
D gene: -
clone size: -
V gene: TRBV7-9
CDR3 DNA: TGTGCCAGCAGCTCACAAGGGGGAATCGAGCAGTTCTTC
CDR3 protein: CASSSQGGIEQFF

J gene: TRBJ1-2
D gene: -
clone size: -
V gene: TRBV7-6
CDR3 DNA: TGTGCCAGCAGCCCGCGGGACGATCGGGTAGGCTACACCTTC
CDR3 protein: CASSPRDDRVGYTF

J gene: TRBJ2-7
D gene: -
clone size: once
V gene: TRBV7-6
CDR3 DNA: TGTGCCAGCAGCTTTGGGGCCAGGGGAAACTACGAGCAGTACTTC
CDR3 protein: CASSFGARGNYEQYF

J gene: TRBJ1-2
D gene: TRBD1
clone size: -
V gene: TRBV7-3
CDR3 DNA: TGTGCCAGCAGCCAACAGGGGGGTTATGGCTACACCTTC
CDR3 protein: CASSQQGGYGYTF

J gene: TRBJ2-3
D gene: TRBD2
clone size: -
V gene: TRBV9
CDR3 DNA: TGTGCCAGCAGCGTAGGAACTAGCGGAGTATCAGATACGCAGTATTTT
CDR3 protein: CASSVGTSGVSDTQYF

J gene: TRBJ1-6
D gene: -
clone size: -
V gene: TRBV14
CDR3 DNA: TGTGCCAGCAGCCAGACAAGGAATTCACCCCTCCACTTT
CDR3 protein: CASSQTRNSPLHF

J gene: TRBJ2-7
D gene: -
clone size: -
V gene: TRBV5-6
CDR3 DNA: TGTGCCAGCAGCCCGGGGGACGGGGCGAGCTCCTACGAGCAGTACTTC
CDR3 protein: CASSPGDGASSYEQYF

J gene: TRBJ2-5
D gene: -
clone size: -
V gene: TRBV18
CDR3 DNA: TGTGCCAGCTCACCACTAGCGGCGGTAGAGACCCAGTACTTC
CDR3 protein: CASSPLAAVETQYF

J gene: TRBJ2-7
D gene: -
clone size: -
V gene: TRBV7-6
CDR3 DNA: TGTGCCAGCAGCTCCGGGACTCCCTACGAGCAGTACTTC
CDR3 protein: CASSSGTPYEQYF

J gene: TRBJ2-5
D gene: -
clone size: -
V gene: TRBV18
CDR3 DNA: TGTGCCAGCTCACAATCCCCCCCTGGAGACGGAGGGTACTTC
CDR3 protein: CASSQSPPGDGGYF